This entry lists 6 T cell receptor beta chains sequenced from one sample in a study of T cell changes during pregnancy in multiple sclerosis. Only in-frame clones appear in the TCRdb table, and some are missing; sequencing was by immunoSEQ multiplex PCR. The table shows around 30,000 clones, with around 91% occurring only once. The specimen comprised CD4+ T cells from peripheral blood mononuclear cells, sampled in the third trimester of pregnancy. These receptors all come from a female donor in good health, enrolled as a control in a pregnancy study.

V and J are TRBV19 and TRBJ1-1; D may be TRBD1 (5 bases). V shed 2 bases and J shed 4 bases, with 11 bases lying between them. The CDR3 totals 14 residues. The germline gives CDR1 LNHDA, CDR2 SQIVND (reference sequence). The CDR3 is CASSIQGVGTEAFF. DNA of the CDR3: TGTGCCAGTAGTATACAGGGTGTGGGCACTGAAGCTTTCTTT.

The genes are TRBV14 and TRBJ2-7; perhaps TRBD1 as D (5 bases). Germline CDR1 reads SGHDN; CDR2 reads FVKESK. The CDR3 extends over 14 amino acids. V gave up 4 bases and J gave up 3 bases, with 13 bases separating them. CDR3 residues: CASSPAIQGYEQYF. The CDR3 DNA is TGTGCCAGCAGCCCCGCTATCCAGGGCTACGAGCAGTACTTC.

V gene TRBV29-1 combines with J gene TRBJ1-4; D gene ambiguous. Looked up from germline, CDR1 is SQVTM and CDR2 is ANQGSEA. V dropped 2 bases and J dropped 8 bases, with 6 bases sitting between them. The CDR3 is made up of 11 amino acids. The CDR3 DNA reads as TGCAGCGTTGAATCGGGGGAAAAACTGTTTTTT. It encodes CSVESGEKLFF.

The genes are TRBV7-2 and TRBJ2-5; a weak D match, TRBD2 (6 bases). Germline V gene sequence: CDR1 SGHTA, CDR2 FQGNSA. V was cut by 6 bases and J by 0 bases, with 17 bases left in between. The CDR3 length is 16 residues. The CDR3 DNA follows: TGTGCCAGCAGTCCGATCGGGAGCCAGTACCAAGAGACCCAGTACTTC. Amino acid sequence: CASSPIGSQYQETQYF. Drawing the rest from reference TRBV7-2 and TRBJ2-5, the complete variable domain is GAGVSQSPSNKVTEKGKDVELRCDPISGHTALYWYRQSLGQGLEFLIYFQGNSAPDKSGLPSDRFSAERTGGSVSTLTIQRTQQEDSAVYLCASSPIGSQYQETQYFGPGTRLLVL.

The CDR3 here is CASSLGLGDSGYTF. For the CDR3, the DNA is TGTGCCAGCAGCTTAGGTCTGGGGGACTCTGGCTACACCTTC. The rearrangement uses TRBV7-9 and TRBJ1-2; perhaps TRBD1 as D (5 bases). The ends were cut back, 1 base at V and 7 bases at J, with 13 bases in the middle. The germline V gene encodes CDR1 SEHNR and CDR2 FQNEAQ (reference sequence). The CDR3 extends over 14 amino acids.

The rearrangement joins TRBV6-1 to TRBJ1-1; D perhaps matches TRBD1 (5 bases). Trimming removed 6 bases from V and 5 bases from J, with 13 bases in between. The CDR3 covers 13 residues. Germline assignment: CDR1 MNHNS and CDR2 SASEGT. The CDR3 sequence: CASRSGLNTEAFF. CDR3 in DNA: TGTGCCAGCAGGTCAGGGTTAAATACTGAAGCTTTCTTT.